This T cell receptor beta chain stems from a study of blood T cell repertoires in COVID-19. Study in general: Spain, Italy and the United States supplied samples that represented acute and convalescent COVID-19.

The table lists this clone with a few counts. The protocol was immunoSEQ multiplex PCR, while the TCRdb copy is restricted to in-frame clones and leaves out a portion. Of 50,000 to 75,000 clones in the sample, about 89% were seen once. Trimming shortened V by 5 bases and J by 3 bases, and 11 bases separated the two germline ends. The CDR3 totals 14 residues. The germline V gene has CDR1 LGHDT and CDR2 YNNKEL (reference sequence). The sequenced sample consisted of peripheral blood. The chain joins TRBV3-1 (or the pseudogene TRBV3-2) to TRBJ2-1, with D tentatively TRBD2 (6 bases). This clonotype originated in a man aged 60 to 75 with acute or convalescent COVID-19. CDR3 protein: CASSGRTIYNEQFF. The DNA for the CDR3 is TGTGCCAGCAGCGGGAGGACAATCTACAATGAGCAGTTCTTC.